This T cell receptor (beta chain) was recovered during a study of identical twins. Study-wide results and caveats: For cord blood, abundant beta clonotypes had fewer insertions, unlike memory repertoires, which showed none. Twin-shared out-of-frame alpha sequences showed excess low generation probability.

Concerning this clonotype: Its antigen is as yet unknown.

TCRdb called the 5' RACE reads again in MiXCR, with one record for every CDR3 protein. The sample holds about 690,000 distinct CDR3 sequences, approximately 6.1% seen once. V was pared by 6 bases and J by 5 bases, with 17 bases of the junction left unmatched. This CDR3 is built from 17 residues. The germline V gene encodes CDR1 MNHEY and CDR2 SVGEGT. J is TRBJ2-5 and V is TRBV6-2 or TRBV6-3; the match to TRBD2 covers 8 bases. The source of this sequence is a man younger than 35 in good health. The sample consisted of naive T cells sorted from blood. The CDR3 sequence is CASRGPGLVSLWETQYF. In DNA form, the CDR3 reads TGTGCCAGCAGGGGACCGGGACTAGTTTCGTTGTGGGAGACCCAGTACTTC.